The entry below describes one T cell receptor beta chain. Methods used by the authors: Amplification of reference gene primers was used by the study to estimate nucleated cell counts. The data were produced by immunoSEQ multiplex PCR, yet TCRdb's version contains in-frame clones alone and is incomplete. The DNA gave D and trimming, while V, J and clone size come from that table. The sample has more than 35,000 clones; 80% to 90% are singletons. This record belongs to a study of blood T cell repertoires in COVID-19. Study context: Spain, Italy and the United States supplied samples that represented acute and convalescent COVID-19.

The CDR3 covers 18 residues. Trimming removed 6 bases from V and 4 bases from J; junction bases left unmatched: 12. Germline V gene lookup returns CDR1 SGHAT and CDR2 FQNNGV. The sequencing sample was made of peripheral blood. The clonotype comes from a human donor in a cohort sampled during active COVID-19. This chain links TRBV11-2 with TRBJ2-5; 15 positions match TRBD2. The DNA of the CDR3 is TGTGCCAGCAGACTCGGGACTAGCGGGGGGACCCCAAGAGAGACCCAGTACTTC. It is translated as CASRLGTSGGTPRETQYF.